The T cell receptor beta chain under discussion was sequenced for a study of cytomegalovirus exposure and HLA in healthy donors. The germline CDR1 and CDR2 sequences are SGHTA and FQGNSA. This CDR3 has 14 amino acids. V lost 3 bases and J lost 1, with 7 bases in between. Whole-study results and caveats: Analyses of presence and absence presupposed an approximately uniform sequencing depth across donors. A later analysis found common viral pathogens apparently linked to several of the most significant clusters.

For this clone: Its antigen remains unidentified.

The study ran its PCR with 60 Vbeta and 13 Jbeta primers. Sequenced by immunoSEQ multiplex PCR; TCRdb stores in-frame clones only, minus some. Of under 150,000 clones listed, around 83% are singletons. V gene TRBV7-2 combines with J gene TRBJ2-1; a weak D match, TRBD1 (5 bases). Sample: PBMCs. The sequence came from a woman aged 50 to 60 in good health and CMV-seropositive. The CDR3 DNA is TGTGCCAGCAGCTTCCGACAGTCCTACAATGAGCAGTTCTTC. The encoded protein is CASSFRQSYNEQFF.